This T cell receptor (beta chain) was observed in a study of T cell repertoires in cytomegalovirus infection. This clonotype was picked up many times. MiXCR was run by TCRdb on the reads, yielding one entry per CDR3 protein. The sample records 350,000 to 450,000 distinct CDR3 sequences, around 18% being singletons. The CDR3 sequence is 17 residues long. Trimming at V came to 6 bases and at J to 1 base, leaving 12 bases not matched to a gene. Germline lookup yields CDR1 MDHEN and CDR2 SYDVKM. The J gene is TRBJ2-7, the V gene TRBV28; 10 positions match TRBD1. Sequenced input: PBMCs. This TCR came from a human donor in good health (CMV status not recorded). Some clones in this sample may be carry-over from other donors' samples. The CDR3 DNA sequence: TGTGCCAGCAGGCGAAACCCAGGACAGGGGGTATCCTACGAGCAGTACTTC. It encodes CASRRNPGQGVSYEQYF.